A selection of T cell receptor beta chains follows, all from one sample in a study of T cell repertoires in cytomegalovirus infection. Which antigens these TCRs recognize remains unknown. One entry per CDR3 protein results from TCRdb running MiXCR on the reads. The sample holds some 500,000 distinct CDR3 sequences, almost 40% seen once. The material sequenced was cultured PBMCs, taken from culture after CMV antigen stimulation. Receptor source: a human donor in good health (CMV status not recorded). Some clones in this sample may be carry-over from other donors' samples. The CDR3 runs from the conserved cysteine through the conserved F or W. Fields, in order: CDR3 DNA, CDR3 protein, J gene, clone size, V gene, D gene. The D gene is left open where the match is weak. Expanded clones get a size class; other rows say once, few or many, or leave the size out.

TGTGCCAGCAGTTACTCTCAAGGGGCCGGGGAGCTGTTTTTT CASSYSQGAGELFF TRBJ2-2 NA TRBV6-5 NA
TGTGCCAGCAGCCCGGTAAAGGGGAAATGGGAAGCTTTCTTT CASSPVKGKWEAFF TRBJ1-1 NA TRBV11-2 NA
TGTGCCAGCAGCTTTAAGCGGGAGTACCCCTACGAGCAGTACTTC CASSFKREYPYEQYF TRBJ2-7 NA TRBV11-2 TRBD2
TGCGCCAGCTCGAGACTAGCGGGAGCCCACGAGCAGTACTTC CASSRLAGAHEQYF TRBJ2-7 few TRBV4-1 TRBD2
TGTGCCGGGCACAGGGGAAGATTCTCTGGGGCCAACGTCCTGACTTTC CAGHRGRFSGANVLTF TRBJ2-6 NA TRBV2 TRBD1
TGTGCCAGCCGTGGTCCCCCCCGGCGGTCGGATGAGCAGTTCTTC CASRGPPRRSDEQFF TRBJ2-1 NA TRBV7-9 NA
TGCAGTGCTGAAGGGGTCGAGTATAGCAATCAGCCCCAGCATTTT CSAEGVEYSNQPQHF TRBJ1-5 few TRBV20-1 NA
TGCGCCAGCAGCCCGGGACAGGGGAAGGATGAGCAGTTCTTC CASSPGQGKDEQFF TRBJ2-1 NA TRBV4-1 TRBD1
TGTGCCAGCAGCTGGGGCGGCGGAGAAGCTTTCTTT CASSWGGGEAFF TRBJ1-1 NA TRBV11-1 NA
TGTGCCAGCAGTTTATCAGGAATGAGCAATCAGCCCCAGCATTTT CASSLSGMSNQPQHF TRBJ1-5 NA TRBV27 NA
TGTGCCTCGCGCGGGGGAGAGGGGCCAGATACGCAGTATTTT CASRGGEGPDTQYF TRBJ2-3 NA TRBV10-3 TRBD2
TGTGCCAGCAGCTTGTTACTAGCGGGGGGGCTCGATGAGCAGTTCTTC CASSLLLAGGLDEQFF TRBJ2-1 NA TRBV5-3 TRBD2
TGCGCCAGCAGCGAGCTGGGGAACCTTGAGACCCAGTACTTC CASSELGNLETQYF TRBJ2-5 NA TRBV5-1 NA
TGTGCCAGCAGCCTTACCCACGGCGGAGGAAACACCATATATTTT CASSLTHGGGNTIYF TRBJ1-3 few TRBV3-1 NA
TGTGCCAGCAGCTTAGTACTGCGCCGAGTCACAGATACGCAGTATTTT CASSLVLRRVTDTQYF TRBJ2-3 many TRBV7-2 NA
TGTGCCAGCACCAGGGGGGGTGGAGAGACCCAGTACTTC CASTRGGGETQYF TRBJ2-5 once TRBV28 NA
TGTGCCAGCACTCTCTTTGGGAGAGGAAACACCATATATTTT CASTLFGRGNTIYF TRBJ1-3 NA TRBV28 NA
TGTGCCAGCAGCTTAGGCGGGACCGCCTCTTACAATGAGCAGTTCTTC CASSLGGTASYNEQFF TRBJ2-1 NA TRBV5-4 NA
TGTGCCAGTAGTATAGGCCAGGGAATGGACTACGAGCAGTACTTC CASSIGQGMDYEQYF TRBJ2-7 NA TRBV19 NA
TGTGCCAGCAGCTTAGCTGGCAGCAAAGCTATTCAGTACTTC CASSLAGSKAIQYF TRBJ2-4 NA TRBV7-2 NA
TGCGCCAGCGGCCGACCACCTTGGACCTCGACTAGTTTGATGGACGGGGTCCCCCAAGAGACCCAGTACTTC CASGRPPWTSTSLMDGVPQETQYF TRBJ2-5 few TRBV4-3 NA
TGTGCCAGCGGAGTGACCGGCTGGAGGGATGGCTACACCTTC CASGVTGWRDGYTF TRBJ1-2 NA TRBV12-3/TRBV12-4 NA
TGCGCCAGCAGCTTATCTTACGGGGCGCCGGACCAAGAGACCCAGTACTTC CASSLSYGAPDQETQYF TRBJ2-5 NA TRBV5-1 NA
TGTGCCATCAGTGAACTATCGAGCTCCTACAATGAGCAGTTCTTC CAISELSSSYNEQFF TRBJ2-1 NA TRBV10-3 NA
TGTGCCAGCAGCCGGGACAGGGCCGATGAAAAACTGTTTTTT CASSRDRADEKLFF TRBJ1-4 few TRBV7-8 TRBD1
TGCAGTGCTACGGCAGGGGGCTATGGCTACACCTTC CSATAGGYGYTF TRBJ1-2 once TRBV20-1 TRBD1
TGTGCCAGCAGCTTCAAACGGGACAGATCCTACGAGCAGTACTTC CASSFKRDRSYEQYF TRBJ2-7 few TRBV7-2 TRBD1
TGTGCCAGCAGTTACCGCCAGACTAATGAAAAACTGTTTTTT CASSYRQTNEKLFF TRBJ1-4 NA TRBV6-6 NA
TGTGCCAGCATCAAGGACAGGACGAACACCGGGGAGCTGTTTTTT CASIKDRTNTGELFF TRBJ2-2 few TRBV7-2 TRBD1
TGTGCCAGCAGCCTAGGGGGGAGTGTTGGTGCAGATACGCAGTATTTT CASSLGGSVGADTQYF TRBJ2-3 NA TRBV12-3/TRBV12-4 NA
TGTGCCAGTAGTACTTGGACAGGGTATAGCAATCAGCCCCAGCATTTT CASSTWTGYSNQPQHF TRBJ1-5 NA TRBV19 TRBD1
TGTGCCAGCAGCTCGACAGAAAACATTCAGTACTTC CASSSTENIQYF TRBJ2-4 many TRBV7-2 NA
TGTGCCAGCAGTGCCAAATGGGCGGGAACAGATACGCAGTATTTT CASSAKWAGTDTQYF TRBJ2-3 NA TRBV7-2 NA
TGTGCCAGCATCCGACTGAGGACAGGGAAGGCTTTGAACACTGAAGCTTTCTTT CASIRLRTGKALNTEAFF TRBJ1-1 many TRBV7-8 TRBD1
TGTGCCAGTAGTCACGGACTGGGACAGTACTTC CASSHGLGQYF TRBJ2-7 NA TRBV19 NA
TGTGCCAGCAGCTCGTCGCCCCAGACTTCCAGCACAGATACGCAGTATTTT CASSSSPQTSSTDTQYF TRBJ2-3 few TRBV7-6 NA
TGTGCCACCAGCAGAGGCCAGACCCTGAGCCCTGAAGCTTTCTTT CATSRGQTLSPEAFF TRBJ1-1 NA TRBV15 NA
TGCAGTGTCCGTCGGGTCAATGAGCAGTTCTTC CSVRRVNEQFF TRBJ2-1 NA TRBV20-1 NA
TGTGCCAGCTTGACTAGCGCAGACTCTGGGGCCAACGTCCTGACTTTC CASLTSADSGANVLTF TRBJ2-6 few TRBV7-9 TRBD2
TGCAGTGCTAGAGATAGGAGCGGGGGCTCCTACGAGCAGTACTTC CSARDRSGGSYEQYF TRBJ2-7 NA TRBV20-1 TRBD2
TGCGCCAGCAGTTCGCGCGGCCAGTTCTACAATGAGCAGTTCTTC CASSSRGQFYNEQFF TRBJ2-1 few TRBV4-3 NA
TGCGCCAGCAGCCAAGATCCCTCGACTGACACAGATACGCAGTATTTT CASSQDPSTDTDTQYF TRBJ2-3 few TRBV4-1 NA
TGTGCCAGCAAAGGACAGGGAGGCAATCAGCCCCAGCATTTT CASKGQGGNQPQHF TRBJ1-5 NA TRBV6-1 TRBD1
TGTGCCAGCAGTTTGACTAGCGGGAGGTTAAATGAGCAGTTCTTC CASSLTSGRLNEQFF TRBJ2-1 NA TRBV2 TRBD2
TGTGCCAGCAGTCCGCCCCTAGCGGGATCGAAAGATACGCAGTATTTT CASSPPLAGSKDTQYF TRBJ2-3 NA TRBV6-1 TRBD2
TGTGCCAGTAGTATAGTACCTACCTCCTACAATGAGCAGTTCTTC CASSIVPTSYNEQFF TRBJ2-1 NA TRBV19 NA
TGTGCCAGCAGCTGGGGACAGGGTAAAACCTACGAGCAGTACTTC CASSWGQGKTYEQYF TRBJ2-7 NA TRBV7-2 TRBD1
TGTGCCAGCACCCTAAGGTCCGGAAGCGGGACCCAGTACTTC CASTLRSGSGTQYF TRBJ2-5 NA TRBV7-2 NA
TGTGCCAGCAGCTTACTTGGACATCTCACCGGGGAGCTGTTTTTT CASSLLGHLTGELFF TRBJ2-2 few TRBV7-2 NA
TGTGCCAGCAGCCCTCGACCCTGGGACGGAACGAACACTGAAGCTTTCTTT CASSPRPWDGTNTEAFF TRBJ1-1 NA TRBV7-8 NA
TGTGCCAGCACCCCCGGTGAGGGTGCCTATGGCTACACCTTC CASTPGEGAYGYTF TRBJ1-2 NA TRBV7-9 NA
TGTGCCAGCAGCCAAGTAACAGGTCTGAGGGGCGAGCAGTACTTC CASSQVTGLRGEQYF TRBJ2-7 NA TRBV4-1 NA
TGTGCCAGCAGTGAACACCCCTATGGCTACACCTTC CASSEHPYGYTF TRBJ1-2 NA TRBV2 NA
TGCAGTGCTGGCCGGACAGGGTACAATGAGCAGTTCTTC CSAGRTGYNEQFF TRBJ2-1 few TRBV20-1 TRBD1
TGTGCCAGCAGCTTAACTAGCGCCTCTAGCACAGATACGCAGTATTTT CASSLTSASSTDTQYF TRBJ2-3 few TRBV5-5 TRBD2
TGTGCCAGCAGTCTAGGGGTCAGGATCCCTTCGGATACGCAGTATTTT CASSLGVRIPSDTQYF TRBJ2-3 NA TRBV7-2 NA
TGTGCCAGCAGCTTATCGGGGGGGCTAAACGAGCAGTACTTC CASSLSGGLNEQYF TRBJ2-7 NA TRBV7-2 TRBD2
TGTGCCAGTAAGCGGCTGGAATACAATGAGCAGTTCTTC CASKRLEYNEQFF TRBJ2-1 NA TRBV19 NA